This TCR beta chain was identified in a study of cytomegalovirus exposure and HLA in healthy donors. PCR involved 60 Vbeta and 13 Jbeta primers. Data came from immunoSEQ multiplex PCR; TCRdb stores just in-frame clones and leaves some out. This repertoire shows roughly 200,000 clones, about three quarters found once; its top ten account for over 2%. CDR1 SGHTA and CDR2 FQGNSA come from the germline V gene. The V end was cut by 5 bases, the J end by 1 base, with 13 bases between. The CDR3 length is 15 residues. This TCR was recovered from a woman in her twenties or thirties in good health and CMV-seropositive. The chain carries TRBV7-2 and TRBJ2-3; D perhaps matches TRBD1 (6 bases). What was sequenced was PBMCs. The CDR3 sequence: CASSLQGPGTDTQYF. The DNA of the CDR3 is TGTGCCAGCAGCCTTCAGGGGCCGGGCACAGATACGCAGTATTTT.